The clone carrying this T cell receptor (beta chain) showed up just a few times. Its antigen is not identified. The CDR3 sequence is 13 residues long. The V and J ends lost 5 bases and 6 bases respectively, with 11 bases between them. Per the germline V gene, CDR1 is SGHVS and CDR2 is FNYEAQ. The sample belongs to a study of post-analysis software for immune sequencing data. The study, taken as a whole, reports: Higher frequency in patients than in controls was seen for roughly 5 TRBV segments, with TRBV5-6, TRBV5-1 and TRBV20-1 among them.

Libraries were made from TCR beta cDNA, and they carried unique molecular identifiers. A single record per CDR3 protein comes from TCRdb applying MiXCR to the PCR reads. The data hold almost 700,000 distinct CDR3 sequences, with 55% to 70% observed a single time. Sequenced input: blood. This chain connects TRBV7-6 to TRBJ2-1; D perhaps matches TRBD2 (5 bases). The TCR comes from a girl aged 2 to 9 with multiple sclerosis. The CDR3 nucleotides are TGTGCCAGCAGCCAGACTACCTGCAATGAGCAGTTCTTC. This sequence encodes CASSQTTCNEQFF.